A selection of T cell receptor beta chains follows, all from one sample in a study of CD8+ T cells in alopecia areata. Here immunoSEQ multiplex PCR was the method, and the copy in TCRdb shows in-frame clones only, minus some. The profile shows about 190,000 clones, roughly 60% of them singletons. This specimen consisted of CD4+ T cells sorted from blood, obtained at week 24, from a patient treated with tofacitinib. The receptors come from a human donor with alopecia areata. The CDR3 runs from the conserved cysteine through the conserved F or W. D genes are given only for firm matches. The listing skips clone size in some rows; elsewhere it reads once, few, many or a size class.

CASGHRGTYEQYF | TGTGCCAGCGGACACAGGGGAACCTACGAGCAGTACTTC | TRBJ2-7 | TRBV7-2 | TRBD1 | NA
CSVVQGTIGSQYF | TGCAGCGTTGTTCAGGGGACAATCGGGTCCCAGTACTTC | TRBJ2-5 | TRBV29-1 | NA | NA
CASPLASGANVLTF | TGTGCCTCCCCTCTCGCGTCTGGGGCCAACGTCCTGACTTTC | TRBJ2-6 | TRBV30 | NA | NA
CSVRTLAYEQYF | TGCAGCGTCCGGACCTTGGCCTACGAGCAGTACTTC | TRBJ2-7 | TRBV29-1 | NA | few
CAWSVRGISPDTQYF | TGTGCCTGGAGTGTGCGGGGGATTTCTCCAGATACGCAGTATTTT | TRBJ2-3 | TRBV30 | TRBD2 | NA
CASSLVLGTEAFF | TGTGCCAGCAGCTTAGTATTAGGGACTGAAGCTTTCTTT | TRBJ1-1 | TRBV7-7 | NA | NA
CSVEMGEPNYGYTF | TGCAGCGTTGAGATGGGCGAACCTAACTATGGCTACACCTTC | TRBJ1-2 | TRBV29-1 | NA | NA
CASNRNPADRTGANVLTF | TGTGCCAGCAACCGAAACCCCGCGGACAGGACTGGGGCCAACGTCCTGACTTTC | TRBJ2-6 | TRBV7-9 | TRBD1 | NA
CAISESGADTQYF | TGTGCCATCAGTGAGTCCGGGGCAGATACGCAGTATTTT | TRBJ2-3 | TRBV10-3 | NA | NA
CASSGPGPTPTDTQYF | TGTGCCAGCAGTGGCCCAGGACCAACCCCGACAGATACGCAGTATTTT | TRBJ2-3 | TRBV6-1 | NA | few
CARPRGGVNYGYTF | TGTGCCAGGCCGAGGGGGGGAGTTAACTATGGCTACACCTTC | TRBJ1-2 | TRBV27 | NA | NA
CASSQGLRQPQHF | TGCGCCAGCAGCCAAGGGCTTCGGCAGCCCCAGCATTTT | TRBJ1-5 | TRBV4-3 | NA | NA
CASSQGQGVNTQYF | TGCGCCAGCAGCCAGGGACAGGGGGTGAATACACAGTATTTT | TRBJ2-3 | TRBV5-1 | TRBD1 | NA
CAWSVLINSPLHF | TGTGCCTGGAGTGTCCTGATTAATTCACCCCTCCACTTT | TRBJ1-6 | TRBV30 | NA | few
CATQGNNSPLHF | TGTGCCACACAGGGGAATAATTCACCCCTCCACTTT | TRBJ1-6 | TRBV10-3 | TRBD1 | NA
CSARRGADTGELFF | TGCAGCGCCCGGCGGGGGGCGGACACCGGGGAGCTGTTTTTT | TRBJ2-2 | TRBV29-1 | TRBD2 | NA
CASSQEQGLATQYF | TGCGCCAGCAGCCAAGAACAGGGCTTAGCGACCCAGTACTTC | TRBJ2-5 | TRBV4-3 | NA | NA
CAISEGTGHSPLHF | TGTGCCATCAGTGAAGGGACAGGGCATTCACCCCTCCACTTT | TRBJ1-6 | TRBV10-3 | TRBD1 | NA
CSVGTASTDTQYF | TGCAGCGTCGGGACAGCCAGCACAGATACGCAGTATTTT | TRBJ2-3 | TRBV29-1 | TRBD1 | NA
CATSRDPGDQPQHF | TGTGCCACCAGCAGAGATCCCGGAGATCAGCCCCAGCATTTT | TRBJ1-5 | TRBV15 | NA | few
CASSLSRYEQYF | TGTGCCAGCAGCCTGTCGCGGTACGAGCAGTACTTC | TRBJ2-7 | TRBV11-2 | NA | NA
CASSSRAGNGYTF | TGTGCCAGCAGCTCACGTGCCGGGAATGGCTACACCTTC | TRBJ1-2 | TRBV7-2 | NA | NA
CASSSQALGEQFF | TGTGCCAGCAGTTCACAGGCCCTCGGGGAGCAGTTCTTC | TRBJ2-1 | TRBV7-3 | NA | NA
CSVGTGWGYTF | TGCAGCGTTGGGACAGGATGGGGCTACACCTTC | TRBJ1-2 | TRBV29-1 | TRBD1 | NA
CASSFWNRASEKLFF | TGTGCCAGCAGCTTCTGGAACAGGGCCAGCGAAAAACTGTTTTTT | TRBJ1-4 | TRBV5-6 | NA | NA
CASSPLRDSNQPQHF | TGTGCCAGCTCACCATTGAGGGATAGCAATCAGCCCCAGCATTTT | TRBJ1-5 | TRBV18 | NA | NA
CASSSFGDYNSPLHF | TGTGCCAGCAGCTCCTTTGGGGACTATAATTCACCCCTCCACTTT | TRBJ1-6 | TRBV5-6 | NA | NA
CAWSVGGETQYF | TGTGCCTGGAGTGTAGGGGGAGAGACCCAGTACTTC | TRBJ2-5 | TRBV30 | NA | NA
CASSQADGAYEQYF | TGCGCCAGCAGCCAGGCGGACGGAGCCTACGAGCAGTACTTC | TRBJ2-7 | TRBV4-3 | NA | few
CASSLVPEDIREQYF | TGTGCCAGCAGCTTAGTCCCAGAAGATATTCGCGAGCAGTACTTC | TRBJ2-7 | TRBV7-3 | NA | NA